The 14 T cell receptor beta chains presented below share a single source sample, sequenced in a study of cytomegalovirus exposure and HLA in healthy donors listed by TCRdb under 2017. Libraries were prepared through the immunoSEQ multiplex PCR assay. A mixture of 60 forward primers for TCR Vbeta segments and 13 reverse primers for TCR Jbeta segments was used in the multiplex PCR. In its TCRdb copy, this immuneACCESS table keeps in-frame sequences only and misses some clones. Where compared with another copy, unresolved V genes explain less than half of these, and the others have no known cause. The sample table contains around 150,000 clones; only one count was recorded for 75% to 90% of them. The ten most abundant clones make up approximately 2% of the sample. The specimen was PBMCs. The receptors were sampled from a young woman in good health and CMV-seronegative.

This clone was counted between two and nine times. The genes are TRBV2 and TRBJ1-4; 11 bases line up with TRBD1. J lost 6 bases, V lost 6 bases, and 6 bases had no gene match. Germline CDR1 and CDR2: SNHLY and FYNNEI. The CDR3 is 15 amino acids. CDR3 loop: CASRDRGQGYEKLFF. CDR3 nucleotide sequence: TGTGCCAGCAGGGACAGGGGGCAGGGATATGAAAAACTGTTTTTT.

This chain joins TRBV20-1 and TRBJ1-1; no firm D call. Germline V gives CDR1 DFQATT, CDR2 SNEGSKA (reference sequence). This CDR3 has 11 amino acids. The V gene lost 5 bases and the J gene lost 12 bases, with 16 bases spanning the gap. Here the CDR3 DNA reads TGCAGTGCTTTTGGCGGAAGTCGGCCTTTCTTT. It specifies CSAFGGSRPFF.

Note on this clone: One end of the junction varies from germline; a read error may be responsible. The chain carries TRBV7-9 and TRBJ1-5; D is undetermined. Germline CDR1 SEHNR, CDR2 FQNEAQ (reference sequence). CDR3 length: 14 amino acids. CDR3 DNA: TGTTCCAGCAGCTTAGACCCCGAGATTGGGCCCCAGCATTTT. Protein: CSSSLDPEIGPQHF.

CDR3 sequence: CASSYSRAAEAFF. CDR3 sequence (DNA): TGTGCCAGCAGTTACTCCAGGGCCGCTGAAGCTTTCTTT. The chain uses TRBV6-5 and TRBJ1-1; D is perhaps TRBD1 (5 bases). The CDR3 runs 13 residues. The V and J ends lost 0 bases and 6 bases respectively, with 8 bases between them. Germline CDR1 reads MNHEY; CDR2 reads SVGAGI.

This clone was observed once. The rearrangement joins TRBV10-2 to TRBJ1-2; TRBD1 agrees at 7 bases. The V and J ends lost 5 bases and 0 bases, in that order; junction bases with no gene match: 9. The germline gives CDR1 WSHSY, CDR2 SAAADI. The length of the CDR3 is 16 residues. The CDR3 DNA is TGCGCCAGCAGTAGACTGACAGGGAGGACTAACTATGGCTACACCTTC. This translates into CASSRLTGRTNYGYTF.

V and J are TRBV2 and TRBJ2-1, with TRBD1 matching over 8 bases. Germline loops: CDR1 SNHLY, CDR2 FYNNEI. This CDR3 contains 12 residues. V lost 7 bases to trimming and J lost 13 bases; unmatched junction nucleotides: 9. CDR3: CASTPTGDGQFF. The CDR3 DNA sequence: TGTGCCAGCACCCCGACAGGGGATGGTCAGTTCTTC.

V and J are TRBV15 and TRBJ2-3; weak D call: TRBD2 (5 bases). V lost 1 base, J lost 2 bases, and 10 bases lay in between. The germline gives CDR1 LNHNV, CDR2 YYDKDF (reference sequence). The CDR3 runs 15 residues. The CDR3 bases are TGTGCCACCAGCAGAGTTAGCGTGAACACAGATACGCAGTATTTT. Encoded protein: CATSRVSVNTDTQYF.

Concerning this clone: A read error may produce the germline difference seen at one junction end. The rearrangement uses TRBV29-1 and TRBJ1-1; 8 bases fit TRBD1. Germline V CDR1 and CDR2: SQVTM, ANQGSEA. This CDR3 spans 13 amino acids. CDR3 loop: CSADGGNRDRLIF. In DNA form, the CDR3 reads TGCAGCGCCGACGGGGGGAATCGGGACAGGCTGATCTTT.

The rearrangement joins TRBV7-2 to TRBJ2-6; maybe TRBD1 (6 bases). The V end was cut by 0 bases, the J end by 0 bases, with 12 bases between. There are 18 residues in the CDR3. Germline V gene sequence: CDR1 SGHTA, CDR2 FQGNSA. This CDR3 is CASSLARGIYSGANVLTF. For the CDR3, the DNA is TGTGCCAGCAGCTTAGCAAGGGGGATCTACTCTGGGGCCAACGTCCTGACTTTC.

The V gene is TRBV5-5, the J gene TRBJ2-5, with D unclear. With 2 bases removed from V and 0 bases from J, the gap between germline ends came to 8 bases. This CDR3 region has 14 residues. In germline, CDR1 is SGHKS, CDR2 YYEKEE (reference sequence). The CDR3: CASSFQAYQETQYF. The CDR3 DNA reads TGTGCCAGCAGCTTTCAGGCTTACCAAGAGACCCAGTACTTC.

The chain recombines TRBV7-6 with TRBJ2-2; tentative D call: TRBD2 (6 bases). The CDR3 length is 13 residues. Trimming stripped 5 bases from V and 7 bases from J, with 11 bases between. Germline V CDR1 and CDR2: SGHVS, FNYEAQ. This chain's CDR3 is CASSGRGIGELFF. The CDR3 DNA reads TGTGCCAGCAGCGGTCGGGGGATCGGGGAGCTGTTTTTT.

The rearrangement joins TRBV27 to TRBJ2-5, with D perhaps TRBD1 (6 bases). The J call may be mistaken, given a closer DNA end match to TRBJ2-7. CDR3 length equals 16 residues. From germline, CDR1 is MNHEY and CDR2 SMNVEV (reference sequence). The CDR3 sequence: CASSPSTGSLVYEQYF. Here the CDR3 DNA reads TGTGCCAGCAGCCCCTCTACAGGGTCTTTGGTCTACGAGCAGTACTTC.

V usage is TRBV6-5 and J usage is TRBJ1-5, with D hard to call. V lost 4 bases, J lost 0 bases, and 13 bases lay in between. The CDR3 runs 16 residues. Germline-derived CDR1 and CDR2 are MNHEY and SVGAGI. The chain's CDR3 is CASSSLRGGSNQPQHF. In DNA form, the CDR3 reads TGTGCCAGCAGTTCCCTCCGAGGCGGTAGCAATCAGCCCCAGCATTTT.

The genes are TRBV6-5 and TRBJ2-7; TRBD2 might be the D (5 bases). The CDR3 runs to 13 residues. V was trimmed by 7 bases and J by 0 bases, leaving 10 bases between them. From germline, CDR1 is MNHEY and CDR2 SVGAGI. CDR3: CASTPGFSYEQYF. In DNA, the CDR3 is TGTGCCAGCACGCCGGGGTTCTCCTACGAGCAGTACTTC.